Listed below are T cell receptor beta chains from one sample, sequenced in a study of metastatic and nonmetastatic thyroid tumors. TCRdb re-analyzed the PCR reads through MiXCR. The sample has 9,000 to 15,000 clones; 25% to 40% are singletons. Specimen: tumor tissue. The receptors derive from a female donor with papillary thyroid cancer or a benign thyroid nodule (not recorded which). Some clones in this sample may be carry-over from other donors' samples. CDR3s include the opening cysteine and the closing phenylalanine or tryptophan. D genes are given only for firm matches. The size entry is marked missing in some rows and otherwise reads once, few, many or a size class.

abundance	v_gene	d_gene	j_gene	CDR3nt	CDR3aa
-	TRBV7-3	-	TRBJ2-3	TGTGCCAGCAGCTTAAAAGGGTGGGCTAGCGCGAGCACAGATACGCAGTATTTT	CASSLKGWASASTDTQYF
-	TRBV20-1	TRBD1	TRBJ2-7	TGCAGTGCTGGGGGACAGAGCTCCTACGAGCAGTACTTC	CSAGGQSSYEQYF
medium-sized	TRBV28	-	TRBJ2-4	TGTGCCAGCAATGCCGGAACCACCGCCAAAAACATTCAGTACTTC	CASNAGTTAKNIQYF
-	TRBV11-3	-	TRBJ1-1	TGTGCCAGCAGCTCGAGTAACATGAACACTGAAGCTTTCTTT	CASSSSNMNTEAFF
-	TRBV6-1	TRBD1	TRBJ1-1	TGTGCCAGCAGTGCAGGGGGAGAAAGCACTGAAGCTTTCTTT	CASSAGGESTEAFF
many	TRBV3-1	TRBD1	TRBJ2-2	TGTGCCAGCAGCTCCAGGACAGGGACCACCGGGGAGCTGTTTTTT	CASSSRTGTTGELFF
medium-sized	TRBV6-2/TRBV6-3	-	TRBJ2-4	TGTGCCAGCAGATCCATGGCCAAAAACATTCAGTACTTC	CASRSMAKNIQYF
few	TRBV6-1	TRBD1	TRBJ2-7	TGTGCCAGCTCTGACGACAGGGGGGCCTACGAGCAGTACTTC	CASSDDRGAYEQYF
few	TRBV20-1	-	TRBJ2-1	TGCAGTGCTAGAGATCTAGCGAGCTCCTACAATGAGCAGTTCTTC	CSARDLASSYNEQFF
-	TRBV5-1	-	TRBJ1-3	TGCGCCAGCAGCCGGGACTCTGGAAACACCATATATTTT	CASSRDSGNTIYF
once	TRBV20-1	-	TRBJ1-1	TGCAGTGCTAGAGATAGGGTTTCGGGCAGGGCGGACACTGAAGCTTTCTTT	CSARDRVSGRADTEAFF
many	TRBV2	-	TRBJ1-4	TGTGCCAGCAGTGAACTTGCAGGGAGTGAAAAACTGTTTTTT	CASSELAGSEKLFF
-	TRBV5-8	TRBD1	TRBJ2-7	TGTGCCAGCAGCTTGCGGACAGGGCCTTCGTACGAGCAGTACTTC	CASSLRTGPSYEQYF
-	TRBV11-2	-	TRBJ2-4	TGTGCCAGCAGCTCGCAGGTAAAGGGGGAGATAAGGCTGTTCTTC	CASSSQVKGEIRLFF
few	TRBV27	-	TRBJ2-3	TGTGCCAGCAGTTTATGGGGGGTTAGCGGCAGCACAGATACGCATTATTTT	CASSLWGVSGSTDTHYF
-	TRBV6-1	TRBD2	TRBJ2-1	TGTGCCAGCCGGACTAGGCGGGGAAATGAGCAGTTCTTC	CASRTRRGNEQFF
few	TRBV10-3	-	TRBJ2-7	TGTGCCATCAGTGAGTTGTGGTACTCCTCCTCCTACGAGCAGTACTTC	CAISELWYSSSYEQYF
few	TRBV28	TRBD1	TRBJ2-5	TGTGCCAGCAGTACTCCAACAGGGGTTGGAGAGACCCAGTACTTC	CASSTPTGVGETQYF
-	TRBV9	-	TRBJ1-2	-	CASSVDGWASGNTF
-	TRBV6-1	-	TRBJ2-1	TGTGCCAGCAGTTCCACAAACAATGAGCAGTTCTTC	CASSSTNNEQFF